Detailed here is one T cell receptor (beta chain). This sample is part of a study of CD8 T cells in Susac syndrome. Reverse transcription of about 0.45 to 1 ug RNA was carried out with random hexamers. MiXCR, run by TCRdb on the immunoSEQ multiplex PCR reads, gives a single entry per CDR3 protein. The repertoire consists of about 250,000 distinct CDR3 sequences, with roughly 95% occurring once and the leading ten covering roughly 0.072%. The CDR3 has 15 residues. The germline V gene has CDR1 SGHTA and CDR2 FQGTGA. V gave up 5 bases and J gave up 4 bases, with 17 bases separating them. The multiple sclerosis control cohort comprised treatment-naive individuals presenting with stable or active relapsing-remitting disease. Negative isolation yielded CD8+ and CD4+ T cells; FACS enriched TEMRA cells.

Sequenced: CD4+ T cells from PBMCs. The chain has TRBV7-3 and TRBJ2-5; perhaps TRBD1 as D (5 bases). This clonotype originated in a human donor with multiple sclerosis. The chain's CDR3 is CASSPGSGGGETQYF. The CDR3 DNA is TGTGCCAGCAGCCCAGGGTCAGGCGGCGGAGAGACCCAGTACTTC. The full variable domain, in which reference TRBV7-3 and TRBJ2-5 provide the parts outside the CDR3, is GAGVSQTPSNKVTEKGKYVELRCDPISGHTALYWYRQSLGQGPEFLIYFQGTGAADDSGLPNDRFFAVRPEGSVSTLKIQRTERGDSAVYLCASSPGSGGGETQYFGPGTRLLVL.